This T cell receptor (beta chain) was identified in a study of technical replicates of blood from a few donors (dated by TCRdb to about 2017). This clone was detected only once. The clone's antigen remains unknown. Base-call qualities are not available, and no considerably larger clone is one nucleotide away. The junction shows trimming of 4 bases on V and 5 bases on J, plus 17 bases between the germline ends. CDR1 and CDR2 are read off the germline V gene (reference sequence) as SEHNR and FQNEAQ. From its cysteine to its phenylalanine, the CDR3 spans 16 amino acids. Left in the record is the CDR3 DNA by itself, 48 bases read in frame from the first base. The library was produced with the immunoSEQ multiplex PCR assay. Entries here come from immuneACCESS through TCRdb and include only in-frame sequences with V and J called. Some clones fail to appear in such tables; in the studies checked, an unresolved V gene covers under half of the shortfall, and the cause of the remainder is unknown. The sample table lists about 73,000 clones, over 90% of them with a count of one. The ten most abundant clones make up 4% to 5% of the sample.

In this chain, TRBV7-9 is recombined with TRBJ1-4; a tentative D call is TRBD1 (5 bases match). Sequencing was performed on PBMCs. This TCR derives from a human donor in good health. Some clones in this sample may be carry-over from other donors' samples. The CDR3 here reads CASSSRLGLNNEKLFF. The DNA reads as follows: TGTGCCAGCAGCTCCAGGTTGGGACTGAACAATGAAAAACTGTTTTTT.